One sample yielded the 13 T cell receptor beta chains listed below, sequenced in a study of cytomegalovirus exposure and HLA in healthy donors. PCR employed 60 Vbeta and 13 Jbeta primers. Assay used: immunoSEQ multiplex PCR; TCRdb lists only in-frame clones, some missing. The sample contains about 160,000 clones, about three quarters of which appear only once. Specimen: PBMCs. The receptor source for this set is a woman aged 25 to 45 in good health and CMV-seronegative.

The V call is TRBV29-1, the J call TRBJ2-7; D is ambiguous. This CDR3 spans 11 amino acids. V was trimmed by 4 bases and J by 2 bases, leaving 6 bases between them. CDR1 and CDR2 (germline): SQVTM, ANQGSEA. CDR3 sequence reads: CSVAVAYEQYF. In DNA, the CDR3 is TGCAGCGTTGCAGTGGCCTACGAGCAGTACTTC.

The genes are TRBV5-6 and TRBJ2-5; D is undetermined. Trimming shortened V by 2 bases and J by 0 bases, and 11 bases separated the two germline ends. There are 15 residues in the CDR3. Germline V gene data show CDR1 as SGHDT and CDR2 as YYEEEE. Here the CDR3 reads CASSLTQSYQETQYF. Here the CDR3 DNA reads TGTGCCAGCAGCTTAACCCAGTCGTACCAAGAGACCCAGTACTTC.

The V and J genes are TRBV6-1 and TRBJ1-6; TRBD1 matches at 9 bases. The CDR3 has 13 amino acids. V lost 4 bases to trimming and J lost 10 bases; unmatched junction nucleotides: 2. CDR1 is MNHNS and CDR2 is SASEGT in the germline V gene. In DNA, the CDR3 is TGTGCCAGCAGTGGGGACAGGGAATCACCCCTCCACTTT. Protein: CASSGDRESPLHF.

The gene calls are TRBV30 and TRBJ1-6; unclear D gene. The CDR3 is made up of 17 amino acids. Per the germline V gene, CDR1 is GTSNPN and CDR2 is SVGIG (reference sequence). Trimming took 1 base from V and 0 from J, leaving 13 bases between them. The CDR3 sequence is CAWSDSLRSSYNSPLHF. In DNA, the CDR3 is TGTGCCTGGAGTGACTCACTACGGAGCTCCTATAATTCACCCCTCCACTTT.

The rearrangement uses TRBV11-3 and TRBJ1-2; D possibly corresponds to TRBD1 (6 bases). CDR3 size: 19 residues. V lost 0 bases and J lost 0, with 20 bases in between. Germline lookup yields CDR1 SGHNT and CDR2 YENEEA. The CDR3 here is CASSLDGVWEGEANYGYTF. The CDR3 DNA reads TGTGCCAGCAGCTTAGATGGGGTGTGGGAGGGGGAAGCTAACTATGGCTACACCTTC.

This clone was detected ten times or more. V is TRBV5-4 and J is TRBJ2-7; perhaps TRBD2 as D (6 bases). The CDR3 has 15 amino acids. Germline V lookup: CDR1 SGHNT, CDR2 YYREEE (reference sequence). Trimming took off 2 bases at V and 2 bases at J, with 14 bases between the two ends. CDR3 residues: CASSFHLGSTYEQYF. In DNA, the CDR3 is TGTGCCAGCAGCTTTCACCTCGGGAGTACCTACGAGCAGTACTTC.

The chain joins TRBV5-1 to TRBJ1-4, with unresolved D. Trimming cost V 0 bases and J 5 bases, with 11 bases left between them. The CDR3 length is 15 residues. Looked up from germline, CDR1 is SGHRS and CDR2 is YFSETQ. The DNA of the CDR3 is TGCGCCAGCAGCTTGGTAGGCGGCCAAAATGAAAAACTGTTTTTT. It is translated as CASSLVGGQNEKLFF.

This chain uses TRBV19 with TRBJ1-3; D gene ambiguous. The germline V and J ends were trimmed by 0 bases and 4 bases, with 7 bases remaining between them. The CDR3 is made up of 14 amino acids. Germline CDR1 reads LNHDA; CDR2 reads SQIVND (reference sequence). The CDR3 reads CASSIDSAGNTIYF. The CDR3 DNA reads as TGTGCCAGTAGTATAGACAGCGCCGGAAACACCATATATTTT.

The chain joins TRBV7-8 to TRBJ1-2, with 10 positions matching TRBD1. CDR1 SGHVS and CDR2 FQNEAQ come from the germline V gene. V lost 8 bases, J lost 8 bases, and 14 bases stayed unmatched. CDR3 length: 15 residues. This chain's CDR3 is CASGDRDRGLEGYTF. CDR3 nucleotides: TGTGCCAGCGGCGATAGGGACAGGGGACTTGAAGGCTACACCTTC. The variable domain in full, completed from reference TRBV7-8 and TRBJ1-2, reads GAGVSQSPRYKVAKRGQDVALRCDPISGHVSLFWYQQALGQGPEFLTYFQNEAQLDKSGLPSDRFFAERPEGSVSTLKIQRTQQEDSAVYLCASGDRDRGLEGYTFGSGTRLTVV.

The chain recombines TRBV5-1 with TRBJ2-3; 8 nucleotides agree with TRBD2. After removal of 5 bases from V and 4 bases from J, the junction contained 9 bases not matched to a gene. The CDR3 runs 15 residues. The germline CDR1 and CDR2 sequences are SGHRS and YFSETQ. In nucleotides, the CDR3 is TGCGCCAGCAGGAAGGGCGGGGGGTTGGCAGATACGCAGTATTTT. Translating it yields CASRKGGGLADTQYF.

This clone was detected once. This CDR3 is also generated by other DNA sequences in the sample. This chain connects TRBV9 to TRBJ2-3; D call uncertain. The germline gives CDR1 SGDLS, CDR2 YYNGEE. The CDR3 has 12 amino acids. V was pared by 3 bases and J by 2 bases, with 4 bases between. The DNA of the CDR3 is TGTGCCAGCAGCGCTTACACAGATACGCAGTATTTT. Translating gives CASSAYTDTQYF.

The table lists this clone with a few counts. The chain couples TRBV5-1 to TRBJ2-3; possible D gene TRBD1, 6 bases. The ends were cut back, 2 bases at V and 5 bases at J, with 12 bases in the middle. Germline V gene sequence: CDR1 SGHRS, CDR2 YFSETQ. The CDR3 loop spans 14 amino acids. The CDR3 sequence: CASSLQGIGDTQYF. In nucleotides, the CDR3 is TGCGCCAGCAGCTTACAGGGTATAGGAGATACGCAGTATTTT. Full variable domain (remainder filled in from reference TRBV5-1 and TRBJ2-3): KAGVTQTPRYLIKTRGQQVTLSCSPISGHRSVSWYQQTPGQGLQFLFEYFSETQRNKGNFPGRFSGRQFSNSRSEMNVSTLELGDSALYLCASSLQGIGDTQYFGPGTRLTVL.

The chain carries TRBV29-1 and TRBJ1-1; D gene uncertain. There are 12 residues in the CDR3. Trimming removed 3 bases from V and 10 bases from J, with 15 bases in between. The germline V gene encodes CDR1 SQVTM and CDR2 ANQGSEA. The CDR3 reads CSVEGQSRAAFF. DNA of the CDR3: TGCAGCGTTGAGGGCCAGTCCCGTGCAGCTTTCTTT.